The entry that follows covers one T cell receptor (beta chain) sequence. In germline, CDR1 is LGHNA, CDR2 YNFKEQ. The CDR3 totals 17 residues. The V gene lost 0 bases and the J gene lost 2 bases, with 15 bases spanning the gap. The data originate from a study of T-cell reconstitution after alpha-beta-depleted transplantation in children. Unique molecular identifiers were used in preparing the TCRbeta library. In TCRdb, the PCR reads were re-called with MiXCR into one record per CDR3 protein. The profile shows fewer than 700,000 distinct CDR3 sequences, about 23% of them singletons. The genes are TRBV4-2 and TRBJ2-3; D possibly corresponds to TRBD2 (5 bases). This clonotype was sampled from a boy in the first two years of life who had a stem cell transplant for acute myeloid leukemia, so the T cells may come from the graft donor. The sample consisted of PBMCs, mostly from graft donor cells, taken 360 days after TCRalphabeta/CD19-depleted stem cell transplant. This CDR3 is CASSQEATGSDTDTQYF. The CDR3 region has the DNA TGTGCCAGCAGCCAAGAAGCTACGGGGAGTGACACAGATACGCAGTATTTT.